The 12 T cell receptor beta chains presented below share a single source sample, sequenced in a study of blood T cell repertoires in COVID-19. Only in-frame clones appear in the TCRdb table, and some are missing; sequencing was by immunoSEQ multiplex PCR. The sample includes hundreds of thousands of clones, about 73% of them seen just once. The sequenced sample consisted of peripheral blood. The source is a woman older than 75 with acute or convalescent COVID-19.

This rearrangement joins TRBV5-1 to TRBJ2-7; D not certain. Germline CDR1 is SGHRS and CDR2 is YFSETQ. This CDR3 comprises 12 residues. V was shortened by 5 bases and J by 6 bases, with 12 bases between the two germline ends. The CDR3 nucleotides are TGCGCCAGCAGTGACTCTCTAGGCGAGCAGTACTTC. Protein: CASSDSLGEQYF.

This clone was seen a single time. The genes are TRBV6-5 and TRBJ2-3, with D possibly being TRBD2 (6 bases). This CDR3 has 13 amino acids. Germline V gene data show CDR1 as MNHEY and CDR2 as SVGAGI. Trimming stripped 6 bases from V and 1 base from J, with 8 bases between. As DNA, the CDR3 is TGTGCCAGCAGGCCTAGCGGCACAGATACGCAGTATTTT. Translation gives CASRPSGTDTQYF.

The chain uses TRBV19 and TRBJ1-1; D is ambiguous. Trimming removed 3 bases from V and 3 bases from J, with 8 bases in between. The length of the CDR3 is 13 residues. Germline values: CDR1 LNHDA, CDR2 SQIVND (reference sequence). DNA of the CDR3: TGTGCCAGTAGTATGGCCACAGACACTGAAGCTTTCTTT. It codes for CASSMATDTEAFF.

The chain employs TRBV19 and TRBJ2-3; TRBD1 matches at 9 bases. Germline V gene data show CDR1 as LNHDA and CDR2 as SQIVND (reference sequence). V dropped 6 bases and J dropped 9; count of bases not matched to a gene: 1. The CDR3 extends over 11 amino acids. This CDR3 is CASRDRGTQYF. CDR3 sequence (DNA): TGTGCCAGTAGGGACAGGGGAACGCAGTATTTT.

This chain links TRBV6-6 with TRBJ2-7; 8 nucleotides match TRBD1. Germline V gene data show CDR1 as MNHNY and CDR2 as SVGAGI (reference sequence). This CDR3 is built from 13 residues. Unmatched junction bases numbered 8, after V lost 10 bases and J lost 3 bases. CDR3 in amino acids: CATKQGGLYEQYF. The CDR3 DNA reads TGTGCCACCAAACAGGGGGGACTCTACGAGCAGTACTTC.

Only a few counts were recorded for this clone. The DNA for the CDR3 is TGCGCCAGCAGCGAGGGGACAACCTACGAGCAGTACTTC. As protein: CASSEGTTYEQYF. This rearrangement joins TRBV5-1 to TRBJ2-7; TRBD1 is a possible D gene (6 bases). V lost 4 bases to trimming and J lost 2 bases, with 10 bases between them. The CDR3 totals 13 residues. Germline-derived CDR1 and CDR2 are SGHRS and YFSETQ.

V usage is TRBV11-2 and J usage is TRBJ2-7, with 9 nucleotides matching TRBD2. Germline V CDR1 and CDR2: SGHAT, FQNNGV. CDR3 length: 15 residues. Trimming removed 4 bases from V and 5 bases from J; junction bases left unmatched: 9. As DNA, the CDR3 is TGTGCCAGCAGCTCCTTCCAGCGGGAGGATGACGAGCAGTACTTC. This codes for CASSSFQREDDEQYF.

This clone was counted once. The chain has TRBV19 and TRBJ2-2; D gene unclear. From germline, CDR1 is LNHDA and CDR2 SQIVND (reference sequence). V gave up 5 bases and J gave up 6 bases, with 10 bases separating them. The CDR3 consists of 13 residues. CDR3 loop: CASSYRVAGELFF. CDR3 bases: TGTGCCAGTAGTTATCGGGTAGCCGGGGAGCTGTTTTTT.

V gene TRBV7-9 combines with J gene TRBJ1-1; D may be TRBD1 (5 bases). Germline V gene data show CDR1 as SEHNR and CDR2 as FQNEAQ (reference sequence). CDR3 length: 16 amino acids. Trimming removed 1 base from V and 0 bases from J, with 12 bases in between. The CDR3 protein is CASSLGGGLMNTEAFF. The CDR3 DNA reads as TGTGCCAGCAGCTTAGGCGGGGGTTTAATGAACACTGAAGCTTTCTTT.

As to this clone: A much larger clonotype is one base distant, so this may be a read error. The CDR3 DNA reads as TGCACCAGCAGCCAAGAGATCCCAGACTGCCTAGCGGGGGATACAGATACGCAGTATTTT. Encoded protein: CTSSQEIPDCLAGDTDTQYF. V usage is TRBV1 and J usage is TRBJ2-3; the table's TRBD2 call for D was not verified on the DNA. TRBV1 is a pseudogene locus. The CDR3 loop spans 20 amino acids.

In its sample, this clone was seen once. The chain carries TRBV12-1 and TRBJ2-3; the table's D gene call, TRBD1, was not cross checked with the DNA. TRBV12-1 is given as a pseudogene. This CDR3 is 13 amino acids long. This chain's CDR3 is CASSSTGGDTQYF. The CDR3 DNA reads TGTGCCAGCAGCTCCACAGGGGGCGATACGCAGTATTTT.

The chain is built from TRBV5-6 and TRBJ1-2; the D is unclear. The CDR3 has 12 residues. V gave up 4 bases and J gave up 2 bases, with 6 bases separating them. Germline V CDR1 and CDR2: SGHDT, YYEEEE. The CDR3 DNA follows: TGTGCCAGCAGCCCGGGAAACTATGGCTACACCTTC. Its translation: CASSPGNYGYTF.